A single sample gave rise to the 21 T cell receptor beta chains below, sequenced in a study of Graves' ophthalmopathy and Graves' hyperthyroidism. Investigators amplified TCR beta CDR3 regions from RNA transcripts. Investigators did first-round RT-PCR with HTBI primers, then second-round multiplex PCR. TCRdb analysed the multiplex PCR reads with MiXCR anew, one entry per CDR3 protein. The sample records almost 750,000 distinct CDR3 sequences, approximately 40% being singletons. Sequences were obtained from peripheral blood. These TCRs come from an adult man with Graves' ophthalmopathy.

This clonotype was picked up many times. This CDR3 is CASSDEGTGDFGVSGYTF. In DNA, the CDR3 is TGCGCCAGCAGTGACGAAGGGACAGGGGACTTTGGGGTGTCTGGCTACACCTTC. The chain employs TRBV10-2 and TRBJ1-2; 10 bases align to TRBD1. This CDR3 comprises 18 residues. Germline V CDR1 and CDR2: WSHSY, SAAADI. The junction had 17 bases not matched to a gene; V was cut back by 3 bases and J by 7 bases.

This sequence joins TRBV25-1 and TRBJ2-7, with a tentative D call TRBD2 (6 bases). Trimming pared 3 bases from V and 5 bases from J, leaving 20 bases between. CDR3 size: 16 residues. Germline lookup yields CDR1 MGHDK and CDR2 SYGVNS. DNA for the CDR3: TGTGCCAGCAGTGACCCAACGGCAGGAGGGTCCCACGAGCAGTACTTC. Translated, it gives CASSDPTAGGSHEQYF.

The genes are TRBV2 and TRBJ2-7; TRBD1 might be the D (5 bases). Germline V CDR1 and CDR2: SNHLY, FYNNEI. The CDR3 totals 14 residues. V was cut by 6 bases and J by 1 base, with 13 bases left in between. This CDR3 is CASRLKTGSYEQYF. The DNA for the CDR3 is TGTGCCAGCAGGCTTAAAACAGGTTCCTACGAGCAGTACTTC.

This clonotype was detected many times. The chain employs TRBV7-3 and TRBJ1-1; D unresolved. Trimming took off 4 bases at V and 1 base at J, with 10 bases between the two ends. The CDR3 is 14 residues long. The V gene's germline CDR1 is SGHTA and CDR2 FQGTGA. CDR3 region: CASSSDGPNTEAFF. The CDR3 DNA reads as TGTGCCAGCAGCTCCGACGGCCCGAACACTGAAGCTTTCTTT.

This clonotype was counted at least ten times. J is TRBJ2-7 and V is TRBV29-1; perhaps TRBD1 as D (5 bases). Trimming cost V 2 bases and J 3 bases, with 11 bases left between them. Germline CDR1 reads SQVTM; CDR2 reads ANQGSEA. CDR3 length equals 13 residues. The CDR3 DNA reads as TGCAGCGTTGAATTCGACAGCATCTACGAGCAGTACTTC. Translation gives CSVEFDSIYEQYF.

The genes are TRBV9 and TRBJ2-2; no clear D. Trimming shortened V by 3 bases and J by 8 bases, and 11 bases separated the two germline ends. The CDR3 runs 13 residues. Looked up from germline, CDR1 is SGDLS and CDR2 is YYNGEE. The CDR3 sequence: CASSARPGGELFF. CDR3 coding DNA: TGTGCCAGCAGCGCAAGACCCGGAGGGGAGCTGTTTTTT.

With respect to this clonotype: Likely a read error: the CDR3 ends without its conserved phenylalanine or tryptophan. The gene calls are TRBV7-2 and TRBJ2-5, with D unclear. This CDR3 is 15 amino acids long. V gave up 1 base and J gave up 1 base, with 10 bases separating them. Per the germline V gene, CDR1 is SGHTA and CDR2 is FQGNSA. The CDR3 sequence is CASSLVWRPQETQYC. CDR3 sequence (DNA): TGTGCCAGCAGCTTAGTGTGGCGGCCCCAAGAGACCCAGTACTGC.

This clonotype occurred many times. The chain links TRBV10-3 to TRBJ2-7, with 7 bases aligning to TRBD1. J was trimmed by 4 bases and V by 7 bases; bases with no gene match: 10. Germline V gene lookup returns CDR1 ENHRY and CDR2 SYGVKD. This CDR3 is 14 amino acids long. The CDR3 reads CAINTPGQLYEQYF. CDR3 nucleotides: TGTGCCATCAACACGCCGGGACAGCTATACGAGCAGTACTTC.

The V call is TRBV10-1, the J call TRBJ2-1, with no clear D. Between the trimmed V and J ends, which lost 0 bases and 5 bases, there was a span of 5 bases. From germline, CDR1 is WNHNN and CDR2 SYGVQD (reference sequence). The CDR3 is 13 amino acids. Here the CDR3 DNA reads TGCGCCAGCAGTGAGTCGTTAGACAATGAGCAGTTCTTC. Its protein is CASSESLDNEQFF.

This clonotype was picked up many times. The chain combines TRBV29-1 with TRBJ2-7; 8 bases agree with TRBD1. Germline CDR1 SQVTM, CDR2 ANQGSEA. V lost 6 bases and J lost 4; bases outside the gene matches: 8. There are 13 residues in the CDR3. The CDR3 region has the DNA TGCAGCGTCTGGACAGGGATCGGTTACGAGCAGTACTTC. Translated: CSVWTGIGYEQYF.

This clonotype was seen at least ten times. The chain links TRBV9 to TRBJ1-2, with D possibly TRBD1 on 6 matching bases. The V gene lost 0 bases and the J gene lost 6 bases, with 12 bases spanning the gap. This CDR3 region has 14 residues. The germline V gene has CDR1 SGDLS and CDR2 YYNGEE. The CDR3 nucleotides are TGTGCCAGCAGCGTAGCCCCGGGGGCGGATGGCTACACCTTC. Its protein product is CASSVAPGADGYTF. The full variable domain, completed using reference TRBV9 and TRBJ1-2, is DSGVTQTPKHLITATGQRVTLRCSPRSGDLSVYWYQQSLDQGLQFLIQYYNGEERAKGNILERFSAQQFPDLHSELNLSSLELGDSALYFCASSVAPGADGYTFGSGTRLTVV.

CDR3 nucleotide sequence: TGTGCCAGCAGTGAACCACTAGCGGGGCATAGCACAGATACGCAGTATTTT. As protein: CASSEPLAGHSTDTQYF. The V gene is TRBV2, the J gene TRBJ2-3; 10 nucleotides match TRBD2. Germline V gene data show CDR1 as SNHLY and CDR2 as FYNNEI. The CDR3 is 17 amino acids. With V trimmed by 2 bases and J by 0 bases, 5 bases remained unmatched.

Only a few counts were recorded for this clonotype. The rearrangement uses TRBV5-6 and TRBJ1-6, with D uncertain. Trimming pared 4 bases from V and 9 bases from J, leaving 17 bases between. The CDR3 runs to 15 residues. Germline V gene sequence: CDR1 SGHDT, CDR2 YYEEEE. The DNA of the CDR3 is TGTGCCAGCAGCCAGTTGACCTGGAGAGGTTCACCCCTCCACTTT. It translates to CASSQLTWRGSPLHF.

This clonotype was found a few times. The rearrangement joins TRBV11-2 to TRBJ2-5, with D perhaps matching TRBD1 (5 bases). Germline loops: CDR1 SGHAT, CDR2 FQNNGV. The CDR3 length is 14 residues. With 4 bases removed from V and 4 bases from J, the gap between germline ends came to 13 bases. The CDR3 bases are TGTGCCAGCAGCTCGGACATATTTGCAGAGACCCAGTACTTC. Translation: CASSSDIFAETQYF.

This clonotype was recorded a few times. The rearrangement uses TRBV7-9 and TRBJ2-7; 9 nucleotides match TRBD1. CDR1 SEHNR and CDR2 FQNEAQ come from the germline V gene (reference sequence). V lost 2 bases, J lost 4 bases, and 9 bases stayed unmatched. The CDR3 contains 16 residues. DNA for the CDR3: TGTGCCAGCAGCTTACCCCCCTACGACAGGGGGTACGAGCAGTACTTC. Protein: CASSLPPYDRGYEQYF.

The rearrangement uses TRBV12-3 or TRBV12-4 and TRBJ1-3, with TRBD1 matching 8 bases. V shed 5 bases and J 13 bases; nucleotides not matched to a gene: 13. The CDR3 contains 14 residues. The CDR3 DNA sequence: TGTGCCAGCAGTCTAACGACAGGGGCTAGCACTATATATTTT. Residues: CASSLTTGASTIYF.

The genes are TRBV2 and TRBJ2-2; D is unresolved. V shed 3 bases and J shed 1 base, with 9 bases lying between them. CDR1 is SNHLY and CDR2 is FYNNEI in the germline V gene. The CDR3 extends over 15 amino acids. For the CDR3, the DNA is TGTGCCAGCAGTGACTGGGCCCAGAACACCGGGGAGCTGTTTTTT. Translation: CASSDWAQNTGELFF.

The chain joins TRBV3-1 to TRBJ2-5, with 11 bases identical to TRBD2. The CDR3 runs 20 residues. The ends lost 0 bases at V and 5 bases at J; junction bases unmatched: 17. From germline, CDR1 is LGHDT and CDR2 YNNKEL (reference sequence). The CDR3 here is CASSQDWVGTSGSIEETQYF. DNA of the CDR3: TGTGCCAGCAGCCAAGATTGGGTTGGTACTAGCGGGAGTATCGAGGAGACCCAGTACTTC.

The CDR3 region is CASSQPEVYEQYF. The CDR3 coding sequence is TGTGCCAGCAGCCAGCCAGAAGTCTACGAGCAGTACTTC. V gene TRBV5-6 combines with J gene TRBJ2-7; no clear D. The germline V and J ends were trimmed by 4 bases and 3 bases, with 11 bases remaining between them. Germline CDR1 SGHDT, CDR2 YYEEEE. The CDR3 covers 13 residues.

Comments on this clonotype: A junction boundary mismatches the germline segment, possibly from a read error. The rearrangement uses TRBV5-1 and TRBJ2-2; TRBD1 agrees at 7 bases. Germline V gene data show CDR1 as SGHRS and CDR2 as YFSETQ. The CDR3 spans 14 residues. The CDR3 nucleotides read TGCGCCAGCAGGAACGACAGGGACACCGGGGTGCTGTTTTTT. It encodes CASRNDRDTGVLFF.

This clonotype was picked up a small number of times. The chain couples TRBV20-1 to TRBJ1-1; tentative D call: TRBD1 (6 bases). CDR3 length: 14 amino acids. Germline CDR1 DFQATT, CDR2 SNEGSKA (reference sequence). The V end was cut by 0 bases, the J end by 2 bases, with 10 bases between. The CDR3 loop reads CSARDRTVNTEAFF. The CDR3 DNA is TGCAGTGCTAGAGATCGGACAGTAAACACTGAAGCTTTCTTT.